Each of the 26 T cell receptor beta chains below was sequenced from the same sample in a study of Ad26.COV2.S vaccination and SARS-CoV-2 variants. Treatment specified: over 15 received Ad26.COV2.S at low or high dose, single or two shots; five or six received placebo; per-sample allocation not given. The investigators took samples on day 63 after the first vaccine or placebo injection. The method was immunoSEQ multiplex PCR; TCRdb's version includes in-frame clones alone and lacks a portion of them. The table lists approximately 410,000 clones, around nine tenths of them singletons, with less than 4.5% in the top ten. Material: peripheral blood, obtained in a trial of Ad26.COV2.S vaccine versus placebo. These receptors were taken from a person aged 18-60 years who received the Ad26.COV2.S COVID-19 vaccine or a placebo.

The chain is built from TRBV29-1 and TRBJ1-5; D uncertain. V dropped 6 bases and J dropped 3 bases, with 12 bases sitting between them. Germline V gene lookup returns CDR1 SQVTM and CDR2 ANQGSEA. The CDR3 runs to 13 residues. The CDR3 DNA is TGCAGCGTCGGTCGGGGTACCAATCAGCCCCAGCATTTT. It encodes CSVGRGTNQPQHF.

The chain has TRBV7-9 and TRBJ2-7; D is possibly TRBD2 (5 bases). The CDR3 sequence is 17 residues long. Germline V gene lookup returns CDR1 SEHNR and CDR2 FQNEAQ (reference sequence). The germline V and J ends were trimmed by 6 bases and 5 bases, with 26 bases remaining between them. CDR3 coding DNA: TGTGCCAGCAGATCCCTCCGGGGTCGGTTTCCCGCCAACGAGCAGTACTTC. This encodes CASRSLRGRFPANEQYF. The full variable domain, rest sourced from reference TRBV7-9 and TRBJ2-7, is DTGVSQNPRHKITKRGQNVTFRCDPISEHNRLYWYRQTLGQGPEFLTYFQNEAQLEKSRLLSDRFSAERPKGSFSTLEIQRTEQGDSAMYLCASRSLRGRFPANEQYFGPGTRLTVT.

V and J are TRBV4-1 and TRBJ1-1; 7 nucleotides align to TRBD1. CDR3 length equals 13 residues. V gave up 2 bases and J gave up 8 bases; unmatched junction bases: 5. Germline loops: CDR1 MGHRA, CDR2 YSYEKL. CDR3 sequence (DNA): TGCGCCAGCAGCCAAATGAGGGGGCAAGAAGCTTTCTTT. Translation gives CASSQMRGQEAFF.

The V gene is TRBV28, the J gene TRBJ2-7, with D perhaps matching TRBD1 or TRBD2 (6 bases each). V shed 5 bases and J shed 4 bases, with 21 bases lying between them. This CDR3 comprises 16 residues. Germline V gene lookup returns CDR1 MDHEN and CDR2 SYDVKM. CDR3 sequence: CASSTQGLSGGYEQYF. The CDR3 DNA sequence: TGTGCCAGCAGTACACAGGGACTCTCTGGGGGTTACGAGCAGTACTTC.

This CDR3 is CASSNGQGRRGTEAFF. CDR3 in DNA: TGTGCCAGCAGCAATGGACAGGGTAGAAGGGGGACTGAAGCTTTCTTT. The chain uses TRBV7-9 and TRBJ1-1; TRBD1 aligns across 8 bases. This CDR3 has 16 amino acids. J lost 5 bases, V lost 5 bases, and 13 bases had no gene match. Germline V gene data show CDR1 as SEHNR and CDR2 as FQNEAQ (reference sequence).

This clone has just one count. V gene TRBV28 combines with J gene TRBJ1-5; D unclear. The CDR3 length is 12 residues. Germline V lookup: CDR1 MDHEN, CDR2 SYDVKM. Trimming cost V 6 bases and J 5 bases, with 8 bases left between them. In nucleotides, the CDR3 is TGTGCCAGCAGAGTAGGACATCAGCCCCAGCATTTT. Its protein is CASRVGHQPQHF.

V is TRBV2 and J is TRBJ2-2; 10 positions match TRBD1. The V gene's germline CDR1 is SNHLY and CDR2 FYNNEI. The CDR3 is 15 amino acids. V lost 3 bases, J lost 4 bases, and 2 bases stayed unmatched. The CDR3 sequence is CASSEGQGRTGELFF. CDR3 in DNA: TGTGCCAGCAGTGAGGGACAGGGGCGCACCGGGGAGCTGTTTTTT.

The genes are TRBV5-4 and TRBJ1-6; no clear D. V was cut by 0 bases and J by 2 bases, with 9 bases left in between. This CDR3 contains 16 residues. The germline V gene encodes CDR1 SGHNT and CDR2 YYREEE (reference sequence). The CDR3, as DNA: TGTGCCAGCAGCTTGGATCGGCAGGCCTATAATTCACCCCTCCACTTT. Translating gives CASSLDRQAYNSPLHF. The full variable domain, in which reference TRBV5-4 and TRBJ1-6 provide the parts outside the CDR3, is ETGVTQSPTHLIKTRGQQVTLRCSSQSGHNTVSWYQQALGQGPQFIFQYYREEENGRGNFPPRFSGLQFPNYSSELNVNALELDDSALYLCASSLDRQAYNSPLHFGNGTRLTVT.

V usage is TRBV2 and J usage is TRBJ2-5; D might be TRBD2 (6 bases). The germline CDR1 and CDR2 sequences are SNHLY and FYNNEI. Trimming removed 5 bases at V and 7 bases at J, with 14 bases between. This CDR3 region has 13 residues. The CDR3 loop is CASSLIARGTQYF. The CDR3 coding sequence is TGTGCCAGCAGTCTTATCGCGCGGGGGACCCAGTACTTC.

This chain joins TRBV24-1 and TRBJ2-1, with 13 nucleotides matching TRBD2. CDR1 is KGHDR, CDR2 SFDVKD, per germline. J was trimmed by 5 bases and V by 2 bases; bases with no gene match: 2. The CDR3 length is 16 residues. The CDR3 nucleotides are TGTGCCACCAGTGATTGGACTAGCGGGGGTAACAATGAGCAGTTCTTC. Protein sequence: CATSDWTSGGNNEQFF.

The V gene is TRBV25-1, the J gene TRBJ2-5, with 12 positions matching TRBD2. The germline gives CDR1 MGHDK, CDR2 SYGVNS. The CDR3 spans 16 residues. Germline trimming cut 3 bases from V and 0 bases from J; bases unmatched to any gene: 2. CDR3 residues: CASSDRTSGDQETQYF. CDR3 nucleotide sequence: TGTGCCAGCAGTGACCGGACTAGCGGGGACCAAGAGACCCAGTACTTC. Using reference TRBV25-1 and TRBJ2-5 for the parts outside the CDR3, the full variable domain is EADIYQTPRYLVIGTGKKITLECSQTMGHDKMYWYQQDPGMELHLIHYSYGVNSTEKGDLSSESTVSRIRTEHFPLTLESARPSHTSQYLCASSDRTSGDQETQYFGPGTRLLVL.

CDR3 protein: CATSREGAGYGYTF. DNA of the CDR3: TGTGCCACCAGCAGAGAGGGGGCAGGGTATGGCTACACCTTC. The genes are TRBV15 and TRBJ1-2; possible D gene TRBD1, 6 bases. Germline values: CDR1 LNHNV, CDR2 YYDKDF (reference sequence). The CDR3 has 14 amino acids. V shed 0 bases and J shed 5 bases, with 10 bases lying between them.

The chain uses TRBV11-2 and TRBJ1-4; a weak D match, TRBD1 (5 bases). This CDR3 is 11 amino acids long. Trimming cost V 3 bases and J 10 bases, with 6 bases left between them. CDR1 and CDR2 (germline): SGHAT, FQNNGV. The CDR3 DNA follows: TGTGCCAGCAGCTTGGGGACAAAACTGTTTTTT. Residues: CASSLGTKLFF.

A single count supports this clone. V usage is TRBV7-2 and J usage is TRBJ1-2; 7 positions match TRBD1. The CDR3 covers 16 residues. V gave up 5 bases and J gave up 0 bases; unmatched junction bases: 9. Per the germline V gene, CDR1 is SGHTA and CDR2 is FQGNSA. CDR3 loop: CASSAGPRGANYGYTF. In DNA form, the CDR3 reads TGTGCCAGCAGCGCAGGCCCCAGGGGGGCTAACTATGGCTACACCTTC.

The V call is TRBV5-1, the J call TRBJ1-4; 7 bases are shared with TRBD1. Trimming removed 6 bases from V and 5 bases from J; junction bases left unmatched: 10. The CDR3 loop spans 15 amino acids. Germline CDR1 SGHRS, CDR2 YFSETQ. CDR3 residues: CASTTDGTANEKLFF. The CDR3 region has the DNA TGCGCCAGCACCACGGACGGGACAGCAAATGAAAAACTGTTTTTT.

The genes are TRBV30 and TRBJ2-7; 7 nucleotides agree with TRBD2. CDR3 length: 15 residues. Germline loops: CDR1 GTSNPN, CDR2 SVGIG (reference sequence). The V gene end was trimmed by 2 bases and the J gene end by 0 bases; junction bases not matched to a gene: 7. CDR3 bases: TGTGCCTGGAGTTTTGGGGGAGGGCTCTCCTACGAGCAGTACTTC. It is translated as CAWSFGGGLSYEQYF.

This sequence joins TRBV30 and TRBJ1-1, with 9 bases matching TRBD1. Germline V lookup: CDR1 GTSNPN, CDR2 SVGIG (reference sequence). CDR3 length: 16 residues. After removal of 2 bases from V and 1 base from J, the junction contained 8 bases not matched to a gene. In DNA form, the CDR3 reads TGTGCCTGGAGTAATAACAGGGGGCCTTGGAACACTGAAGCTTTCTTT. This sequence encodes CAWSNNRGPWNTEAFF.

The J gene is TRBJ2-1, the V gene TRBV29-1; a possible D gene is TRBD2 (6 bases). V lost 4 bases, J lost 7 bases, and 17 bases lay in between. This CDR3 region has 14 residues. Germline V gene sequence: CDR1 SQVTM, CDR2 ANQGSEA. The CDR3 nucleotides read TGCAGCGTTGTCAAGGGAGGTTCGGGAAATGAGCAGTTCTTC. Its protein is CSVVKGGSGNEQFF.

The rearrangement joins TRBV4-1 to TRBJ1-2, with no clear D. Germline CDR1 MGHRA, CDR2 YSYEKL. Trimming pared 4 bases from V and 9 bases from J, leaving 9 bases between. This CDR3 comprises 11 residues. The CDR3 sequence is CASSLRGSYTF. CDR3 nucleotides: TGCGCCAGCAGCCTGCGAGGGAGCTACACCTTC.

Concerning this clone: This CDR3 is also generated by other DNA sequences in the sample. The rearrangement links TRBV11-2 to TRBJ2-3, with TRBD2 as a possible D gene (5 bases). The V gene lost 1 base and the J gene lost 6 bases, with 5 bases spanning the gap. Germline V gene data show CDR1 as SGHAT and CDR2 as FQNNGV. This CDR3 comprises 12 residues. The CDR3 bases are TGTGCCAGCAGCTTAGGAGGGGATACGCAGTATTTT. Amino acids: CASSLGGDTQYF.

The rearrangement links TRBV4-1 to TRBJ1-2; no clear D gene. The CDR3 sequence is 16 residues long. V was pared by 4 bases and J by 2 bases, with 17 bases between. CDR1 is MGHRA, CDR2 YSYEKL, per germline. The CDR3 protein is CASSPGGVSRNYGYTF. The CDR3 DNA is TGCGCCAGCAGCCCTGGAGGTGTCAGCCGGAACTATGGCTACACCTTC.

As to this clone: Other DNA sequences in the same sample also yield this CDR3. This rearrangement joins TRBV9 to TRBJ2-3; no clear D gene. V gave up 3 bases and J gave up 1 base, with 6 bases separating them. Germline V gives CDR1 SGDLS, CDR2 YYNGEE. The CDR3 spans 13 residues. The CDR3 loop reads CASSAGGTDTQYF. CDR3 nucleotides: TGTGCCAGCAGCGCAGGAGGCACAGATACGCAGTATTTT.

This clone came up a few times. The chain recombines TRBV5-6 with TRBJ1-5, with a tentative D call TRBD1 (6 bases). The CDR3 length is 16 residues. The germline V and J ends were trimmed by 0 bases and 3 bases, with 13 bases remaining between them. In germline, CDR1 is SGHDT, CDR2 YYEEEE. The CDR3 nucleotides are TGTGCCAGCAGCTTGGGTTCCCAGGGGCTCAATCAGCCCCAGCATTTT. This gives the protein CASSLGSQGLNQPQHF.

The genes are TRBV28 and TRBJ1-2, with 11 bases matching TRBD1. This CDR3 comprises 15 residues. V lost 6 bases to trimming and J lost 6 bases; unmatched junction nucleotides: 9. Germline V gene data show CDR1 as MDHEN and CDR2 as SYDVKM. The CDR3 loop is CASSQRRGQGDGYTF. Written as DNA, the CDR3 is TGTGCCAGCAGCCAAAGAAGGGGACAGGGGGATGGCTACACCTTC.

This chain uses TRBV10-3 with TRBJ2-1, with 8 bases fitting TRBD2. V lost 0 bases and J lost 3; bases outside the gene matches: 10. Germline values: CDR1 ENHRY, CDR2 SYGVKD. The CDR3 length is 18 residues. In DNA, the CDR3 is TGTGCCATCAGTGAGTCCAGCGGGGGACCCGCCATCTACAATGAGCAGTTCTTC. Translating it yields CAISESSGGPAIYNEQFF.

This clone was seen only once. This sequence joins TRBV7-3 and TRBJ1-5; TRBD1 is a possible D gene (5 bases). V was pared by 2 bases and J by 7 bases, with 9 bases between. The germline V gene encodes CDR1 SGHTA and CDR2 FQGTGA. The CDR3 spans 13 residues. The CDR3 spells CASSLFHRQPQHF. The DNA for the CDR3 is TGTGCCAGCAGCTTATTCCACAGGCAGCCCCAGCATTTT.